This T cell receptor (beta chain) emerged from a study of cytomegalovirus exposure and HLA in healthy donors. PCR was performed using 60 Vbeta and 13 Jbeta primers. The assay was immunoSEQ multiplex PCR, and TCRdb's table has in-frame clones only and misses some. The sample carries some 140,000 clones, about three quarters recorded once. This clone was picked up a small number of times. As yet, its antigen is unknown. The CDR3 sequence is 15 residues long. The V gene's germline CDR1 is KGHSH and CDR2 LQKENI. The V segment lost 1 base and the J segment 6 bases; nucleotides outside the gene matches: 5. Study results and limitations: Evidence from a later analysis indicated that most CMV-associated TCR beta chains looked HLA-restricted. With later analysis, a missense DCLRE1C variant became linked to TCR beta V- and J-gene trimming. Most TCR beta V segments were productive about 90% or about 30% of the time in an earlier analysis.

The clonotype originates from a male donor in good health and CMV-seropositive. V and J are TRBV18 and TRBJ2-7, with 11 nucleotides matching TRBD1. Sequenced sample: PBMCs. The CDR3 loop is CASSPQTGTGGEQYF. The CDR3 coding sequence is TGTGCCAGCTCACCACAAACCGGGACAGGGGGCGAGCAGTACTTC. Complete variable domain (other parts from reference TRBV18 and TRBJ2-7): NAGVMQNPRHLVRRRGQEARLRCSPMKGHSHVYWYRQLPEEGLKFMVYLQKENIIDESGMPKERFSAEFPKEGPSILRIQQVVRGDSAAYFCASSPQTGTGGEQYFGPGTRLTVT.